The sequence of this T cell receptor (beta chain) was determined in a study of blood T cell repertoires in COVID-19. Across the study: In each case, the material was cDNA or gDNA derived from T cells, B-cell-depleted T cells, or PBMCs.

The junction had 10 bases not matched to a gene; V was cut back by 4 bases and J by 4 bases. The CDR3 loop spans 15 amino acids. The germline CDR1 and CDR2 sequences are SGHRS and YFSETQ. Repertoires were generated with immunoSEQ multiplex PCR, while TCRdb's copy carries only in-frame clones and drops some. The sample holds 220,000 or so clones, under 90% seen once. This chain joins TRBV5-1 and TRBJ1-2; 7 nucleotides agree with TRBD1. The TCR sequence derives from a man aged 60 to 75 who had recovered from COVID-19. Sequenced sample: peripheral blood. The CDR3 reads CASSPGTANTYGYTF. The CDR3 DNA follows: TGCGCCAGCAGCCCCGGGACAGCCAATACCTATGGCTACACCTTC.